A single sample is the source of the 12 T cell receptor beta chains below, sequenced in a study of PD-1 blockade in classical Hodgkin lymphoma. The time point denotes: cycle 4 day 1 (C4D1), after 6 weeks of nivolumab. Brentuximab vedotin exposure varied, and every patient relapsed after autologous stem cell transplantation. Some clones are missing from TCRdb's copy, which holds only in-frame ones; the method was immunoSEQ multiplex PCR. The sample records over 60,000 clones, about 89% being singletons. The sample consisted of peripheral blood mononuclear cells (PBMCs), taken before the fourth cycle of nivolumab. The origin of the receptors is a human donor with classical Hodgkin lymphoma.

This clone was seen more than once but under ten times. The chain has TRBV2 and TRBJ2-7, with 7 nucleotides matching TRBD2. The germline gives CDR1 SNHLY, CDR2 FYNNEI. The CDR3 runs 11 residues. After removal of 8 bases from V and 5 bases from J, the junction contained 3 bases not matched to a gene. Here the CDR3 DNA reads TGTGCCAGCGGGGGGGATAACGAGCAGTACTTC. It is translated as CASGGDNEQYF.

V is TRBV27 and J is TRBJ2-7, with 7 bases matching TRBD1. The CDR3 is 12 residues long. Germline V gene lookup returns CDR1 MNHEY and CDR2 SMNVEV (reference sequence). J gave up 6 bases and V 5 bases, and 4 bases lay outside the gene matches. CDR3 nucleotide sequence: TGTGCCAGCAGTCTACAGGGGACCGAGCAGTACTTC. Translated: CASSLQGTEQYF.

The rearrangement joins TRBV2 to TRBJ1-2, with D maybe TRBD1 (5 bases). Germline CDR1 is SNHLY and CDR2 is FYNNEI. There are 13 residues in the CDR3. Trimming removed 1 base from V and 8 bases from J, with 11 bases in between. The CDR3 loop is CASSEGQGRGYTF. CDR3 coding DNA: TGTGCCAGCAGTGAAGGGCAGGGCCGGGGCTACACCTTC.

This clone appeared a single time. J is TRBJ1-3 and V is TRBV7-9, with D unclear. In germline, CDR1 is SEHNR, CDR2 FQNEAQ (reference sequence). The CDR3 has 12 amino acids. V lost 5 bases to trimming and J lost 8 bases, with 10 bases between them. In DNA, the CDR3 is TGTGCCAGCAGCCCGTCGTACGACACCATATATTTT. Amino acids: CASSPSYDTIYF.

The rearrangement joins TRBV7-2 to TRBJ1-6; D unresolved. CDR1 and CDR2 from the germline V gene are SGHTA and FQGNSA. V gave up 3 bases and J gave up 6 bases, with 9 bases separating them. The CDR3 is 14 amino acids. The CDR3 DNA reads TGTGCCAGCAGCTTTGAAGCAATTAATTCACCCCTCCACTTT. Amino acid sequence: CASSFEAINSPLHF. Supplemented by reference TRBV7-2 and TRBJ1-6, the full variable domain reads GAGVSQSPSNKVTEKGKDVELRCDPISGHTALYWYRQSLGQGLEFLIYFQGNSAPDKSGLPSDRFSAERTGGSVSTLTIQRTQQEDSAVYLCASSFEAINSPLHFGNGTRLTVT.

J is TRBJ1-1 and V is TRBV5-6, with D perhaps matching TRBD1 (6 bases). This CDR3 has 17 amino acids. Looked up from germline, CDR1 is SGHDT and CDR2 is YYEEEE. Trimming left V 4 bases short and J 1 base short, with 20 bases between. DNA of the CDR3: TGTGCCAGCAGCCCACCTGGGGGCTGGGTGGGGAACACTGAAGCTTTCTTT. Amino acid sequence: CASSPPGGWVGNTEAFF.

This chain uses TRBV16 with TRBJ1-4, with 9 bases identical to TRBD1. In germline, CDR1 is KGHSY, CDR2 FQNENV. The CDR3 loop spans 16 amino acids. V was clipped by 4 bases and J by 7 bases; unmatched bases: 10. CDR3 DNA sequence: TGTGCCAGCAGCCGGGACAGGGTTATCAGAGGTGAAAAACTGTTTTTT. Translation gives CASSRDRVIRGEKLFF.

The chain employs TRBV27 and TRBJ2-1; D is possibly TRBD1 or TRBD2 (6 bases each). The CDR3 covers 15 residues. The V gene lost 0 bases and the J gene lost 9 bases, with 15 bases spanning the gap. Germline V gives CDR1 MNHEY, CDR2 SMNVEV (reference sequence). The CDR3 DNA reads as TGTGCCAGCAGTTTATCGAGGGGGGTGTATGGTGAGCAGTTCTTC. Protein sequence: CASSLSRGVYGEQFF.

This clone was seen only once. The CDR3 DNA is TGTGCCAGCAGCCAAGAGTCCAGACTCCCTTACGAGCAGTACTTC. It yields the protein CASSQESRLPYEQYF. The chain joins TRBV4-2 to TRBJ2-7; D is ambiguous. Germline V gene sequence: CDR1 LGHNA, CDR2 YNFKEQ. Deletions cut 0 bases from V and 4 bases from J, with 13 bases between. The length of the CDR3 is 15 residues.

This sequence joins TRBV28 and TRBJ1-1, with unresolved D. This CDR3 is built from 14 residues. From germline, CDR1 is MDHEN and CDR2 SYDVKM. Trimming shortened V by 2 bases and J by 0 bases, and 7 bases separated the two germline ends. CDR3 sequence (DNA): TGTGCCAGCAGTTTAAAGCAGATGAACACTGAAGCTTTCTTT. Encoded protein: CASSLKQMNTEAFF.

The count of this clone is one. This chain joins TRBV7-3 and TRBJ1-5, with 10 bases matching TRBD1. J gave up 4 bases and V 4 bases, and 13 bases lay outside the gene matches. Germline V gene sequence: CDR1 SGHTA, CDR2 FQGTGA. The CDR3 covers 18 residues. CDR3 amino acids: CASSSKLIRTGGNQPQHF. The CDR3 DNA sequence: TGTGCCAGCAGCTCCAAACTTATCCGGACAGGGGGGAATCAGCCCCAGCATTTT.

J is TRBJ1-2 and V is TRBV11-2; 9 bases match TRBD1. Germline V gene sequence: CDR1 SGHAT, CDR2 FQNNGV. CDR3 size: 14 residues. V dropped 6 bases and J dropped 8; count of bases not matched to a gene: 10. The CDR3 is CASRHHGQGKGYTF. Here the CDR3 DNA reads TGTGCCAGCAGACACCATGGACAGGGGAAAGGCTACACCTTC.